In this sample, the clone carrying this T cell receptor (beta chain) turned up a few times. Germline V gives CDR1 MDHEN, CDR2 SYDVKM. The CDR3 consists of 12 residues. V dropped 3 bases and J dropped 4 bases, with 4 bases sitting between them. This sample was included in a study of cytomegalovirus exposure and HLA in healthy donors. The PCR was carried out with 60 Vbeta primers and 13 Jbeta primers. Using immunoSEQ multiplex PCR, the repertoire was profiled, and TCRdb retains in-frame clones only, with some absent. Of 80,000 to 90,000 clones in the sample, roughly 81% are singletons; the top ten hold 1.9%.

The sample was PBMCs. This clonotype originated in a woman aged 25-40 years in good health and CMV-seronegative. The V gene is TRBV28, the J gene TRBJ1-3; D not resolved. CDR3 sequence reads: CASSLGGNTIYF. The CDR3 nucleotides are TGTGCCAGCAGTTTGGGCGGAAACACCATATATTTT.